This T cell receptor (beta chain) was identified during a study of regulatory T cells in long-lasting Graves disease. CDR3-region Arm-PCR and iRepertoire HTBI primers produced the TCR beta libraries. TCRdb recomputed calls from the multiplex PCR reads with MiXCR, one row per CDR3 protein. The repertoire has around 400,000 distinct CDR3 sequences, around 22% of them found once; the top ten carry over 25%. Time point of the sample: persistent/refractory GD, antithyroid drugs over 5 years with positive TRAb. PBMC-extracted RNA yielded the TCR library. In this cohort, patients came from an endocrinology department located in Xi'an, China. A roughly 8.1-milliliter sample of peripheral blood was drawn into EDTA tubes. There are many counts of this clonotype. There are 15 residues in the CDR3. V dropped 6 bases and J dropped 4; count of bases not matched to a gene: 8.

V and J are TRBV12-3 or TRBV12-4 and TRBJ2-5; 10 nucleotides line up with TRBD2. This specimen was peripheral blood mononuclear cells (PBMCs), taken when the disease was refractory, from a patient treated with antithyroid drugs. The clonotype was recovered from a female donor with Graves disease. For the CDR3, the DNA is TGTGCCAGCAGCCAGAGCGGGAGGGCCGGAGAGACCCAGTACTTC. Protein product: CASSQSGRAGETQYF.